The sequence of this TCR beta chain was determined in a study of T cell responses to AZD1222 COVID-19 vaccine. Germline V gene sequence: CDR1 SGHRS, CDR2 YFSETQ. There are 16 residues in the CDR3. V lost 0 bases, J lost 3 bases, and 5 bases stayed unmatched. The method was immunoSEQ multiplex PCR; TCRdb's version includes in-frame clones alone and lacks a portion of them. The table has about 150,000 clones, roughly 87% seen once. The material sequenced was peripheral blood, taken 28 days after the second AZD1222 dose. This clonotype was obtained from an adult who received the AZD1222 COVID-19 vaccine. V and J are TRBV5-1 and TRBJ2-3; 9 bases are shared with TRBD2. The CDR3 is CASSLAGGGATDTQYF. The CDR3 DNA is TGCGCCAGCAGCTTGGCTGGCGGGGGGGCTACAGATACGCAGTATTTT.